Listed below are T cell receptor beta chains from one sample, sequenced in a study of identical twins. TCRdb reanalysed the 5' RACE reads using MiXCR and keeps one entry per CDR3 protein. The sample has some 710,000 distinct CDR3 sequences, roughly 6% seen once. Input material: naive T cells sorted from blood. These TCRs come from a man younger than 35 in good health. Each CDR3 is given with its conserved first and last residue. Fields, in order: CDR3 protein, CDR3 DNA, V gene, clone size, D gene, J gene. A D gene is named only where the DNA matches it firmly. A clone size is listed for some rows: how often the clone was seen (once, few, many), or a class if it is expanded.

CDR3: CASTRQGRGDYGYTF
DNA: TGTGCCAGCACCCGACAGGGGAGGGGCGACTATGGCTACACCTTC
V: TRBV12-3/TRBV12-4
size: many
D: TRBD1
J: TRBJ1-2

CDR3: CAITQGFNEQFF
DNA: TGTGCCATCACCCAGGGGTTCAATGAGCAGTTCTTC
V: TRBV11-2
size: many
D: -
J: TRBJ2-1

CDR3: CASRDLITGELFF
DNA: TGCGCCAGCAGGGACTTAATCACCGGGGAGCTGTTTTTT
V: TRBV5-1
size: few
D: -
J: TRBJ2-2

CDR3: CASSLGHRRQESTDTQYF
DNA: TGTGCCAGCAGTTTAGGGCACCGGAGACAAGAAAGCACAGATACGCAGTATTTT
V: TRBV12-3/TRBV12-4
size: many
D: -
J: TRBJ2-3

CDR3: CASSLEGLRNQPQHF
DNA: TGTGCCAGCAGTTTAGAGGGGTTGCGCAATCAGCCCCAGCATTTT
V: TRBV28
size: many
D: -
J: TRBJ1-5

CDR3: CASSYQGQGRGWRAFF
DNA: TGTGCCAGCAGTTACCAGGGACAGGGGAGGGGTTGGAGAGCTTTCTTT
V: TRBV6-5
size: many
D: TRBD1
J: TRBJ1-1

CDR3: CASSLGRLTDNEQFF
DNA: TGCGCCAGCAGCTTGGGCCGACTTACGGACAATGAGCAGTTCTTC
V: TRBV5-1
size: few
D: -
J: TRBJ2-1

CDR3: CAISRTHTPGELFF
DNA: TGTGCCATCAGCAGGACCCATACACCCGGGGAGCTGTTTTTT
V: TRBV10-3
size: many
D: -
J: TRBJ2-2

CDR3: CASSRNRTSGKGGTQYF
DNA: TGTGCCAGCAGCCGGAACAGGACTAGCGGGAAAGGGGGTACGCAGTATTTT
V: TRBV11-2
size: -
D: TRBD2
J: TRBJ2-3

CDR3: CSARDSGRGLNEQFF
DNA: TGCAGTGCTAGAGATAGCGGGAGGGGGCTGAATGAGCAGTTCTTC
V: TRBV20-1
size: many
D: TRBD2
J: TRBJ2-1

CDR3: CASSSFNWMNTEAFF
DNA: TGTGCCAGCAGCTCGTTTAATTGGATGAACACTGAAGCTTTCTTT
V: TRBV5-6
size: few
D: -
J: TRBJ1-1

CDR3: CASSPGAIYGYTF
DNA: TGTGCCAGCAGCCCCGGGGCCATCTATGGCTACACCTTC
V: TRBV12-3/TRBV12-4
size: many
D: -
J: TRBJ1-2

CDR3: CASSEALGFGRAEGQYF
DNA: TGTGCCAGCAGTGAAGCGCTCGGTTTCGGGAGGGCCGAGGGGCAGTATTTT
V: TRBV2
size: -
D: TRBD2
J: TRBJ2-3

CDR3: CASSLPEETYEQYF
DNA: TGCGCCAGCAGCCTGCCAGAGGAAACGTACGAGCAGTACTTC
V: TRBV5-1
size: few
D: -
J: TRBJ2-7

CDR3: CASSPRGDRFSYEQYF
DNA: TGTGCCAGCAGCCCCCGTGGGGACAGGTTCTCCTACGAGCAGTACTTC
V: TRBV7-9
size: few
D: TRBD1
J: TRBJ2-7

CDR3: CSAKGLANTGELFF
DNA: TGCAGTGCTAAGGGACTAGCTAACACCGGGGAGCTGTTTTTT
V: TRBV20-1
size: many
D: TRBD2
J: TRBJ2-2

CDR3: CASSLAGTSGSIAQYF
DNA: TGCGCCAGCAGCTTGGCTGGGACTAGCGGGAGTATAGCGCAGTATTTT
V: TRBV5-1
size: few
D: TRBD2
J: TRBJ2-3

CDR3: CAIRLGAAARDTQYF
DNA: TGTGCCATCAGGTTGGGGGCAGCCGCCAGGGATACGCAGTATTTT
V: TRBV10-3
size: -
D: -
J: TRBJ2-3

CDR3: CASSRGFNTGELFF
DNA: TGTGCCAGCAGCCGCGGATTCAACACCGGGGAGCTGTTTTTT
V: TRBV6-1
size: -
D: -
J: TRBJ2-2

CDR3: CSVPGGEQFF
DNA: TGCAGCGTTCCGGGGGGTGAGCAGTTCTTC
V: TRBV29-1
size: few
D: TRBD2
J: TRBJ2-1

CDR3: CASLPGAREETQYF
DNA: TGTGCCAGCCTGCCGGGGGCTAGAGAAGAGACCCAGTACTTC
V: TRBV3-1
size: few
D: -
J: TRBJ2-5

CDR3: CASSGRGLNTEAFF
DNA: TGTGCCAGCAGTGGGAGGGGCTTGAACACTGAAGCTTTCTTT
V: TRBV2
size: -
D: -
J: TRBJ1-1

CDR3: CASSYLASGSYLSGANVLTF
DNA: TGTGCCAGCAGTTACCTGGCTAGCGGGAGTTACCTCTCTGGGGCCAACGTCCTGACTTTC
V: TRBV6-2/TRBV6-3
size: many
D: TRBD2
J: TRBJ2-6

CDR3: CASSPGQLATNEKLFF
DNA: TGTGCCAGCAGTCCAGGACAGCTTGCAACTAATGAAAAACTGTTTTTT
V: TRBV27
size: many
D: -
J: TRBJ1-4

CDR3: CAISLSSSSYNEQFF
DNA: TGTGCCATCAGTCTCAGCTCTAGCTCCTACAATGAGCAGTTCTTC
V: TRBV10-3
size: few
D: -
J: TRBJ2-1

CDR3: CAISESGLAGGQREQFF
DNA: TGTGCCATCAGTGAGTCGGGTCTAGCGGGAGGCCAACGAGAGCAGTTCTTC
V: TRBV10-3
size: many
D: TRBD2
J: TRBJ2-1

CDR3: CASSSRDVRYQETQYF
DNA: TGTGCCAGCAGTTCACGGGACGTCCGATACCAAGAGACCCAGTACTTC
V: TRBV12-3/TRBV12-4
size: few
D: -
J: TRBJ2-5

CDR3: CASSYSGGSTDTQYF
DNA: TGCGCCAGCAGCTATAGCGGGGGGAGCACAGATACGCAGTATTTT
V: TRBV4-3
size: many
D: TRBD2
J: TRBJ2-3

CDR3: CASSQRLAGGYEQYF
DNA: TGTGCCAGCAGCCAGAGGCTAGCGGGAGGTTACGAGCAGTACTTC
V: TRBV6-2/TRBV6-3
size: many
D: TRBD2
J: TRBJ2-7

CDR3: CASSLTSRESQYF
DNA: TGTGCCAGCAGTCTAACTAGTAGGGAATCCCAGTACTTC
V: TRBV7-9
size: -
D: -
J: TRBJ2-5

CDR3: CASEQGNSGANVLTF
DNA: TGCGCCAGCGAACAGGGAAACTCTGGGGCCAACGTCCTGACTTTC
V: TRBV5-1
size: many
D: -
J: TRBJ2-6

CDR3: CATSRDRGRTGELFF
DNA: TGTGCCACCAGCAGAGACCGGGGCCGCACCGGGGAGCTGTTTTTT
V: TRBV15
size: many
D: -
J: TRBJ2-2

CDR3: CASSHGQYYEQYF
DNA: TGTGCCAGCAGCCATGGACAGTACTACGAGCAGTACTTC
V: TRBV6-1
size: many
D: -
J: TRBJ2-7

CDR3: CASSLGALAPDTQYF
DNA: TGTGCCAGCAGCTTAGGGGCCTTAGCGCCAGATACGCAGTATTTT
V: TRBV7-2
size: few
D: -
J: TRBJ2-3

CDR3: CASGLGRGGGYTF
DNA: TGTGCTAGTGGTTTGGGACGGGGTGGTGGCTACACCTTC
V: TRBV12-5
size: few
D: -
J: TRBJ1-2

CDR3: CASSLIGGEYNEQFF
DNA: TGTGCCAGCAGCTTAATCGGCGGGGAATACAATGAGCAGTTCTTC
V: TRBV11-2
size: -
D: -
J: TRBJ2-1

CDR3: CSVAGRGRTDTQYF
DNA: TGCAGCGTTGCAGGACGGGGGAGAACAGATACGCAGTATTTT
V: TRBV29-1
size: many
D: -
J: TRBJ2-3

CDR3: CAIREGLSRFGDTQYF
DNA: TGTGCCATCAGGGAAGGACTCTCCAGATTCGGGGATACGCAGTATTTT
V: TRBV10-3
size: many
D: -
J: TRBJ2-3

CDR3: CASSLSRTEQPQHF
DNA: TGTGCCAGCAGTTTAAGTCGGACCGAACAGCCCCAGCATTTT
V: TRBV28
size: many
D: -
J: TRBJ1-5

CDR3: CASSLHQGVFTDTQYF
DNA: TGTGCCAGCAGCTTGCATCAGGGGGTTTTCACAGATACGCAGTATTTT
V: TRBV7-9
size: -
D: TRBD1
J: TRBJ2-3

CDR3: CAWSPGGEQYF
DNA: TGTGCCTGGAGTCCTGGGGGCGAGCAGTACTTC
V: TRBV30
size: many
D: -
J: TRBJ2-7

CDR3: CASSYRTSGDDLQYF
DNA: TGCGCCAGCAGCTACAGAACTAGCGGGGATGACCTTCAGTACTTC
V: TRBV5-1
size: many
D: TRBD2
J: TRBJ2-4

CDR3: CASSLEGDFSQPQHF
DNA: TGCGCCAGCAGCTTGGAGGGGGATTTCAGTCAGCCCCAGCATTTT
V: TRBV5-1
size: many
D: -
J: TRBJ1-5

CDR3: CASSPPGQGHTIYF
DNA: TGTGCCAGCAGTCCTCCGGGACAGGGGCACACCATATATTTT
V: TRBV12-3/TRBV12-4
size: few
D: TRBD1
J: TRBJ1-3

CDR3: CAISGGGSGTGELFF
DNA: TGTGCCATCAGTGGTGGTGGGAGTGGGACCGGGGAGCTGTTTTTT
V: TRBV10-3
size: few
D: -
J: TRBJ2-2

CDR3: CSARVLPDSDNEQFF
DNA: TGCAGTGCTAGAGTTCTCCCGGACTCGGACAATGAGCAGTTCTTC
V: TRBV20-1
size: many
D: -
J: TRBJ2-1

CDR3: CASSKERTNTGELFF
DNA: TGTGCCAGCAGCAAGGAGCGGACCAACACCGGGGAGCTGTTTTTT
V: TRBV7-8
size: -
D: -
J: TRBJ2-2

CDR3: CASSSPRGRGIYEQYF
DNA: TGTGCCAGCAGTTCCCCCCGGGGTAGGGGGATATACGAGCAGTACTTC
V: TRBV12-3/TRBV12-4
size: many
D: -
J: TRBJ2-7

CDR3: CAWSGGTGGMIDTQYF
DNA: TGTGCCTGGAGTGGAGGGACAGGGGGGATGATAGATACGCAGTATTTT
V: TRBV30
size: -
D: TRBD1
J: TRBJ2-3

CDR3: CSARGVDEQYF
DNA: TGCAGCGCTCGAGGGGTCGACGAGCAGTACTTC
V: TRBV29-1
size: many
D: -
J: TRBJ2-7

CDR3: CASSEVLNTEAFF
DNA: TGTGCCAGCAGTGAAGTGTTAAACACTGAAGCTTTCTTT
V: TRBV25-1
size: -
D: -
J: TRBJ1-1

CDR3: CATSDSKGYTF
DNA: TGTGCCACCAGTGATTCTAAGGGTTACACCTTC
V: TRBV24-1
size: few
D: -
J: TRBJ1-2

CDR3: CASSYVSEQFF
DNA: TGTGCCAGCAGTTACGTAAGTGAGCAGTTCTTC
V: TRBV12-3/TRBV12-4
size: many
D: -
J: TRBJ2-1

CDR3: CASSQGTDSSYNEQFF
DNA: TGTGCCAGCAGCCAAGGGACGGATAGCTCCTACAATGAGCAGTTCTTC
V: TRBV5-4
size: many
D: -
J: TRBJ2-1

CDR3: CATRASAGVGVDTQYF
DNA: TGTGCCACTCGAGCGTCGGCGGGAGTGGGCGTAGATACGCAGTATTTT
V: TRBV12-3/TRBV12-4
size: many
D: TRBD2
J: TRBJ2-3

CDR3: CASSSPSSDRGGNEQFF
DNA: TGTGCCAGCAGTTCCCCCTCATCGGACAGGGGAGGCAATGAGCAGTTCTTC
V: TRBV6-5
size: many
D: TRBD1
J: TRBJ2-1

CDR3: CAIRGGSTDTQYF
DNA: TGTGCCATCAGGGGGGGTAGCACAGATACGCAGTATTTT
V: TRBV10-3
size: many
D: -
J: TRBJ2-3

CDR3: CASSLVGGIAGANVLTF
DNA: TGTGCCAGCAGCTTAGTTGGGGGGATCGCTGGGGCCAACGTCCTGACTTTC
V: TRBV7-9
size: few
D: -
J: TRBJ2-6

CDR3: CASSPSGQRRTIIQYF
DNA: TGTGCCAGCAGTCCTTCCGGACAGAGACGGACAATCATTCAGTACTTC
V: TRBV6-2/TRBV6-3
size: many
D: -
J: TRBJ2-4